A single sample is the source of the 32 T cell receptor beta chains below, sequenced in a study of graft-versus-host responses after intestinal transplantation (dated by TCRdb to about 2021). Preparation of the library involved the immunoSEQ multiplex PCR assay. TCRdb stores this immuneACCESS table with in-frame sequences only. Part of the clones is absent; in the studies checked, under half of the shortfall reflects unresolved V genes, and no reason is known for the rest. This sample holds some 15,000 clones; 33% were observed only once. About 3.5% of the sample rests with the top ten. Read against the paper, the sample's time point label means: cells obtained before transplantation from donor or recipient. The material sequenced was alloreactive CD4+ T cells from a mixed lymphocyte reaction culture, taken before intestinal transplant. This specimen's cell subset or site label, interpreted: CFSE-low proliferating T cells sorted from roughly six-day pre-transplant mixed lymphocyte reaction (GvH or HvG direction). These receptors originate from a human patient who received an intestinal transplant.

This clone was observed a handful of times. CDR3 sequence: CASSLDRSSYEQYF. CDR3 nucleotide sequence: TGCGCCAGCAGCTTGGACAGAAGCTCCTACGAGCAGTACTTC. The V and J genes are TRBV5-1 and TRBJ2-7; D call uncertain. Germline loops: CDR1 SGHRS, CDR2 YFSETQ. CDR3 size: 14 residues. The V end was cut by 0 bases, the J end by 0 bases, with 7 bases between. Supplemented by reference TRBV5-1 and TRBJ2-7, the full variable domain reads KAGVTQTPRYLIKTRGQQVTLSCSPISGHRSVSWYQQTPGQGLQFLFEYFSETQRNKGNFPGRFSGRQFSNSRSEMNVSTLELGDSALYLCASSLDRSSYEQYFGPGTRLTVT.

The chain carries TRBV9 and TRBJ2-1; D possibly corresponds to TRBD2 (6 bases). Trimming took 4 bases from V and 8 from J, leaving 19 bases between them. CDR1 is SGDLS, CDR2 YYNGEE, per germline. The CDR3 totals 15 residues. Here the CDR3 reads CASSPTSRLGDEQFF. In DNA, the CDR3 is TGTGCCAGCAGCCCAACTAGCAGGCTTGGGGATGAGCAGTTCTTC.

The sample holds a few counts of this clone. This chain joins TRBV2 and TRBJ1-5; maybe TRBD1 (5 bases). The CDR3 is 11 residues long. V was trimmed by 5 bases and J by 11 bases, leaving 10 bases between them. Germline V CDR1 and CDR2: SNHLY, FYNNEI. The CDR3 loop is CASSLRQSQHF. Written as DNA, the CDR3 is TGTGCCAGCAGTTTAAGACAGTCCCAGCATTTT. Together with reference TRBV2 and TRBJ1-5, the CDR3 gives the full variable domain: EPEVTQTPSHQVTQMGQEVILRCVPISNHLYFYWYRQILGQKVEFLVSFYNNEISEKSEIFDDQFSVERPDGSNFTLKIRSTKLEDSAMYFCASSLRQSQHFGDGTRLSIL.

This clone qualifies as medium-sized. The chain joins TRBV5-6 to TRBJ1-5; 7 positions match TRBD1. With 5 bases clipped from V and 7 bases from J, the junction kept 9 bases outside the gene matches. The CDR3 runs to 14 residues. Germline values: CDR1 SGHDT, CDR2 YYEEEE. The CDR3 loop reads CASRKTGSRQPQHF. The DNA of the CDR3 is TGTGCCAGCAGGAAGACAGGGTCACGACAGCCCCAGCATTTT.

The J gene is TRBJ2-1, the V gene TRBV7-9, with D possibly being TRBD1 (5 bases). The V gene's germline CDR1 is SEHNR and CDR2 FQNEAQ (reference sequence). Trimming left V 5 bases short and J 9 bases short, with 14 bases between. The CDR3 is 13 amino acids. Here the CDR3 reads CASSASGIIEQFF. The CDR3 DNA sequence: TGTGCCAGCAGCGCCTCAGGGATCATTGAGCAGTTCTTC.

The chain links TRBV5-1 to TRBJ2-6; 7 nucleotides agree with TRBD1. Trimming at V came to 4 bases and at J to 7 bases, leaving 8 bases not matched to a gene. Germline lookup yields CDR1 SGHRS and CDR2 YFSETQ. The CDR3 consists of 15 residues. The CDR3 bases are TGCGCCAGCAGCCCTGGACAGGTAAGCGCCAACGTCCTGACTTTC. Residues: CASSPGQVSANVLTF.

DNA of the CDR3: TGTGCCAGCAGGGACAGGGGAGAGAAACTGTTTTTT. Its protein product is CASRDRGEKLFF. This chain links TRBV6-5 with TRBJ1-4, with 9 bases lining up with TRBD1. The CDR3 length is 12 residues. With 6 bases clipped from V and 11 bases from J, the junction kept 4 bases outside the gene matches. Germline lookup yields CDR1 MNHEY and CDR2 SVGAGI.

This clone appeared a few times. The CDR3 sequence is CASSGPTGVQFF. Here the CDR3 DNA reads TGTGCCAGCAGTGGACCGACAGGGGTGCAGTTCTTC. The chain combines TRBV2 with TRBJ2-1; TRBD1 aligns across 8 bases. Germline assignment: CDR1 SNHLY and CDR2 FYNNEI. V lost 4 bases and J lost 12; bases outside the gene matches: 5. This CDR3 has 12 residues.

CDR3 sequence reads: CARNLGGMLNTEAFF. The CDR3 DNA follows: TGTGCCAGAAATTTGGGAGGAATGCTCAACACTGAAGCTTTCTTT. This rearrangement joins TRBV5-3 to TRBJ1-1; unclear D gene. TRBV5-3 is filed as an ORF, its function uncertain. The CDR3 is 15 amino acids. V was trimmed by 6 bases and J by 2 bases, leaving 17 bases between them.

The sample holds a few counts of this clone. The V and J genes are TRBV6-9 and TRBJ2-7; D might be TRBD1 or TRBD2, each matching 5 bases. Trimming removed 6 bases at V and 4 bases at J, with 22 bases between. CDR3 size: 16 residues. Germline CDR1 reads MNHGY; CDR2 reads SVAAGI. Written as DNA, the CDR3 is TGTGCCAGCAGGCCAGGACGGGCGAGGGGCTTTTACGAGCAGTACTTC. It yields the protein CASRPGRARGFYEQYF.

By sample share, this clone is medium-sized (0.01 to 0.1%). The chain couples TRBV10-3 to TRBJ2-7; TRBD1 agrees at 7 bases. The CDR3 is made up of 16 amino acids. Germline lookup yields CDR1 ENHRY and CDR2 SYGVKD. V lost 3 bases to trimming and J lost 1 base; unmatched junction nucleotides: 9. The DNA for the CDR3 is TGTGCCATCAGTGACCCGACAGGGCGAAGGTCCTACGAGCAGTACTTC. Amino acids: CAISDPTGRRSYEQYF.

A few counts support this clone. The V gene is TRBV30, the J gene TRBJ1-6; D uncertain. The CDR3 length is 17 residues. V lost 0 bases and J lost 7, with 19 bases in between. Germline values: CDR1 GTSNPN, CDR2 SVGIG (reference sequence). CDR3 DNA: TGTGCCTGGAGTGTTTGGCGGGTGGCAGGAGGCAATTCACCCCTCCACTTT. Translated, it gives CAWSVWRVAGGNSPLHF.

The chain links TRBV6-8 to TRBJ1-1; D not resolved. CDR1 and CDR2 from the germline V gene are MNHGY and SAAAGT. The CDR3 extends over 11 amino acids. V lost 4 bases to trimming and J lost 3 bases, with 3 bases between them. The CDR3, as DNA: TGTGCCAGCAGTTCGGACACTGAAGCTTTCTTT. It codes for CASSSDTEAFF.

The rearrangement links TRBV7-2 to TRBJ1-6; 8 bases are a match to TRBD1. The CDR3 contains 14 residues. In germline, CDR1 is SGHTA, CDR2 FQGNSA. Trimming at V came to 3 bases and at J to 10 bases, leaving 5 bases not matched to a gene. The CDR3: CASSFLDRDSPLHF. The DNA of the CDR3 is TGTGCCAGCAGCTTTTTGGACAGGGACTCACCCCTCCACTTT.

In its sample, this clone was seen a few times. Other DNA sequences from this sample encode an identical CDR3 as well. The chain joins TRBV7-9 to TRBJ2-7; 7 nucleotides line up with TRBD2. The ends lost 1 base at V and 4 bases at J; junction bases unmatched: 4. Germline V gene sequence: CDR1 SEHNR, CDR2 FQNEAQ (reference sequence). The CDR3 is made up of 14 amino acids. The CDR3 sequence: CASSLGGSLYEQYF. CDR3 in DNA: TGTGCCAGCAGCTTAGGCGGGAGTTTATACGAGCAGTACTTC.

By share, this clone counts as medium-sized. V gene TRBV5-4 combines with J gene TRBJ2-3; 12 bases align to TRBD2. The length of the CDR3 is 16 residues. Germline CDR1 is SGHNT and CDR2 is YYREEE (reference sequence). The J segment lost 6 bases and the V segment lost 4 bases, leaving 9 bases of the junction unmatched. The CDR3 reads CASSRTSGGSRDTQYF. The CDR3 DNA reads as TGTGCCAGCAGCCGCACTAGCGGGGGGTCGAGGGATACGCAGTATTTT.

This rearrangement joins TRBV19 to TRBJ2-2; 9 nucleotides line up with TRBD1. This CDR3 is 15 amino acids long. After removal of 4 bases from V and 4 bases from J, the junction contained 4 bases not matched to a gene. CDR1 is LNHDA, CDR2 SQIVND, per germline (reference sequence). The CDR3 reads CASSRGQGITGELFF. The CDR3 DNA is TGTGCCAGTAGTAGGGGACAGGGAATCACCGGGGAGCTGTTTTTT. Looking up the rest from reference TRBV19 and TRBJ2-2 gives the full variable domain: DGGITQSPKYLFRKEGQNVTLSCEQNLNHDAMYWYRQDPGQGLRLIYYSQIVNDFQKGDIAEGYSVSREKKESFPLTVTSAQKNPTAFYLCASSRGQGITGELFFGEGSRLTVL.

This clone was seen a few times. The genes are TRBV7-9 and TRBJ1-1, with D possibly TRBD1 on 6 matching bases. Germline V gene data show CDR1 as SEHNR and CDR2 as FQNEAQ (reference sequence). V was clipped by 4 bases and J by 4 bases, with 10 bases between them. There are 13 residues in the CDR3. CDR3 in amino acids: CASSYSRGTEAFF. The CDR3 coding sequence is TGTGCCAGCAGCTACTCCAGGGGCACTGAAGCTTTCTTT.

This clone came up a few times. The gene calls are TRBV25-1 and TRBJ2-3; D perhaps matches TRBD2 (6 bases). The germline V gene encodes CDR1 MGHDK and CDR2 SYGVNS. CDR3 length: 14 residues. V lost 7 bases to trimming and J lost 4 bases, with 15 bases between them. Here the CDR3 DNA reads TGTGCCAGCACTCGGGCGGGAAGCCCAGATACGCAGTATTTT. Translation gives CASTRAGSPDTQYF.

In this sample, this clone turned up a few times. One end of the junction is discordant with germline, which a read error may explain. The chain links TRBV5-3 to TRBJ2-7; 9 bases are shared with TRBD1. TRBV5-3 is an ORF, and what it does is uncertain. The CDR3 totals 15 residues. The CDR3 DNA sequence: TGTGCCAGCAGCTTCCCGGGACAGGGTGGCTACGAGCAGTACTTC. Protein product: CASSFPGQGGYEQYF.

This clone was recorded only once. The V call is TRBV9, the J call TRBJ2-5; 9 bases map to TRBD1. J was trimmed by 4 bases and V by 2 bases; bases with no gene match: 9. CDR3 length equals 16 residues. Germline-derived CDR1 and CDR2 are SGDLS and YYNGEE. Here the CDR3 reads CASSVTRGTGLETQYF. In DNA, the CDR3 is TGTGCCAGCAGCGTCACACGGGGGACAGGGTTAGAGACCCAGTACTTC.

The chain has TRBV5-6 and TRBJ1-3; the D gene is possibly TRBD1 (6 bases). This CDR3 has 15 amino acids. V was shortened by 4 bases and J by 2 bases, with 13 bases between the two germline ends. Germline V gene sequence: CDR1 SGHDT, CDR2 YYEEEE. CDR3 sequence reads: CASSLPNRAGNTIYF. In nucleotides, the CDR3 is TGTGCCAGCAGCCTACCGAACAGGGCTGGAAACACCATATATTTT.

The rearrangement uses TRBV5-6 and TRBJ2-3; the D call may be TRBD1 or TRBD2 (5 bases each). The CDR3 has 14 amino acids. Germline loops: CDR1 SGHDT, CDR2 YYEEEE. Trimming took 4 bases from V and 6 from J, leaving 15 bases between them. Here the CDR3 DNA reads TGTGCCAGCAGCCCAGGGTTGTGGGAGGATACGCAGTATTTT. It translates to CASSPGLWEDTQYF.

The V gene is TRBV6-6, the J gene TRBJ2-7; 7 positions match TRBD1. J lost 0 bases, V lost 2 bases, and 4 bases had no gene match. The CDR3 is 15 amino acids. The germline V gene encodes CDR1 MNHNY and CDR2 SVGAGI (reference sequence). The CDR3 nucleotides read TGTGCCAGCAGTTACCGGACAGGTCCCTCCTACGAGCAGTACTTC. This codes for CASSYRTGPSYEQYF.

The chain combines TRBV4-1 with TRBJ2-7; D unresolved. Trimming removed 1 base at V and 2 bases at J, with 6 bases between. CDR1 and CDR2 (germline): MGHRA, YSYEKL. This CDR3 is built from 13 residues. The chain's CDR3 is CASSQGTTYEQYF. The CDR3 DNA reads as TGCGCCAGCAGCCAAGGGACCACCTACGAGCAGTACTTC.

The chain recombines TRBV6-4 with TRBJ1-2, with D tentatively TRBD1 (6 bases). The CDR3 length is 15 residues. Germline assignment: CDR1 MRHNA and CDR2 SNTAGT. Trimming removed 3 bases from V and 2 bases from J, with 13 bases in between. CDR3 coding DNA: TGTGCCAGCAGTGAAGCACGGGGGCGCAACTATGGCTACACCTTC. The encoded protein is CASSEARGRNYGYTF.

This clone was recorded a few times. Other DNA sequences within the sample encode an identical CDR3. The chain uses TRBV9 and TRBJ2-7; perhaps TRBD2 as D (6 bases). The length of the CDR3 is 14 residues. CDR1 and CDR2 (germline): SGDLS, YYNGEE. The V end lost 1 base, the J end lost 0 bases, and 8 bases lay between the germline ends. In DNA form, the CDR3 reads TGTGCCAGCAGCGTAACTAGCCGCTCCTACGAGCAGTACTTC. Translation gives CASSVTSRSYEQYF.

This clone is classed as medium-sized. The V call is TRBV2, the J call TRBJ1-2; D might be TRBD1 (5 bases). V gave up 4 bases and J gave up 8 bases, with 20 bases separating them. The germline V gene encodes CDR1 SNHLY and CDR2 FYNNEI. This CDR3 comprises 15 residues. CDR3: CASSGGTRPPGGYTF. CDR3 DNA: TGTGCCAGCAGTGGGGGGACCCGGCCTCCGGGGGGCTACACCTTC.

V is TRBV19 and J is TRBJ2-5; a possible D gene is TRBD2 (5 bases). This CDR3 spans 15 amino acids. Looked up from germline, CDR1 is LNHDA and CDR2 is SQIVND (reference sequence). Trimming stripped 2 bases from V and 5 bases from J, with 15 bases between. The CDR3 DNA reads as TGTGCCAGTAGTATAACGTTCCGGAGGCGGGAGACCCAGTACTTC. It codes for CASSITFRRRETQYF.

The rearrangement uses TRBV5-4 and TRBJ2-5; no definite D call. CDR3 length: 14 residues. Looked up from germline, CDR1 is SGHNT and CDR2 is YYREEE (reference sequence). V was trimmed by 0 bases and J by 4 bases, leaving 10 bases between them. The CDR3 sequence is CASSLEGRIETQYF. CDR3 in DNA: TGTGCCAGCAGCTTGGAGGGCCGAATAGAGACCCAGTACTTC.

This sequence joins TRBV19 and TRBJ2-1; D not certain. CDR1 and CDR2 (germline): LNHDA, SQIVND (reference sequence). The CDR3 is made up of 14 amino acids. V was trimmed by 0 bases and J by 6 bases, leaving 9 bases between them. The CDR3: CASSIDGWANEQFF. The DNA of the CDR3 is TGTGCCAGTAGTATAGATGGATGGGCCAATGAGCAGTTCTTC.

The V call is TRBV5-4, the J call TRBJ1-1; D gene uncertain. This CDR3 contains 14 residues. The germline gives CDR1 SGHNT, CDR2 YYREEE (reference sequence). Trimming stripped 4 bases from V and 1 base from J, with 11 bases between. CDR3 loop: CASSPDTRNTEAFF. Here the CDR3 DNA reads TGTGCCAGCAGCCCCGACACGAGGAACACTGAAGCTTTCTTT.